The source of this T cell receptor beta chain is a study of immune cell composition in non-small cell lung cancer. The CDR3 extends over 18 amino acids. V lost 3 bases, J lost 4 bases, and 9 bases stayed unmatched. Germline V gives CDR1 LNHDA, CDR2 SQIVND (reference sequence). Sequencing was performed with immunoSEQ multiplex PCR; in TCRdb, only in-frame clones are kept and a portion is missing. This sample has around 3,000 clones, with 60% to 85% found just once. As concerns this clone: The antigen is not known.

Study results and caveats: Lung adenocarcinomas had lower top 10 clone scores and clonality than squamous tumours. Smoking pack-years did not significantly correlate with tumour TCR-beta clonality.

Genomic DNA came from frozen unsorted single-cell suspensions. This clonotype was obtained from a human donor with non-small cell lung cancer. The sequencing input was lung tumor tissue. The V and J genes are TRBV19 and TRBJ1-4; 12 bases are shared with TRBD1. The CDR3 coding sequence is TGTGCCAGTAGTATGGTGTTTGGGACAGGGGGCCATAATGAAAAACTGTTTTTT. It codes for CASSMVFGTGGHNEKLFF.